Given below is one T cell receptor (beta chain) in context. Its antigen remains unknown. The sample is drawn from a study of T cell repertoires in cytomegalovirus infection. Study summary: An indication of both CMV infection and matching HLA type came from public TCR beta signatures.

Germline CDR1 and CDR2: MNHEY and SVGEGT. V shed 1 base and J 0 bases; nucleotides not matched to a gene: 9. There are 18 residues in the CDR3. TCRdb reprocessed the reads with MiXCR, giving one entry per CDR3 protein. The sample shows some 800,000 distinct CDR3 sequences, almost 30% of them seen only once. The chain has TRBV6-2 or TRBV6-3 and TRBJ2-3; 8 positions match TRBD1. The specimen comprised cultured CD8+ T cells from PBMCs, sampled from culture after CMV antigen stimulation. The receptor was derived from a human donor in good health (CMV status not recorded). Some clones in this sample may be carry-over from other donors' samples. CDR3 sequence (DNA): TGTGCCAGCAGTTACTTGAGGACAGGGACATCTAGCACAGATACGCAGTATTTT. It translates to CASSYLRTGTSSTDTQYF.